The 31 T cell receptor beta chains listed next were all sequenced from one sample in a study of cytomegalovirus exposure and HLA in healthy donors. PCR primers comprised 60 Vbeta and 13 Jbeta primers. This table comes from immunoSEQ multiplex PCR, and its TCRdb copy is limited to in-frame clones, with some not included. The sample consists of under 200,000 clones, around 80% of them appearing once. Sequenced sample: PBMCs. The origin of the receptors is a middle-aged man in good health and CMV-seropositive.

The chain employs TRBV9 and TRBJ2-7; tentatively, D is TRBD1 (6 bases). The germline CDR1 and CDR2 sequences are SGDLS and YYNGEE. There are 14 residues in the CDR3. Deletions cut 0 bases from V and 0 bases from J, with 7 bases between. The CDR3 sequence: CASSVDRASYEQYF. The CDR3 DNA reads as TGTGCCAGCAGCGTAGACAGGGCCTCCTACGAGCAGTACTTC.

The chain joins TRBV7-3 to TRBJ2-1; 8 nucleotides line up with TRBD2. Germline CDR1 is SGHTA and CDR2 is FQGTGA. Losses at the gene ends were 5 bases for V and 4 bases for J; bases not matched to a gene: 7. This CDR3 comprises 15 residues. CDR3 coding DNA: TGTGCCAGCAGCCCCATAGCGGGATCATACAATGAGCAGTTCTTC. It is translated as CASSPIAGSYNEQFF.

The chain combines TRBV2 with TRBJ2-1; 13 positions agree with TRBD2. After removal of 10 bases from V and 1 base from J, the junction contained 16 bases not matched to a gene. The germline CDR1 and CDR2 sequences are SNHLY and FYNNEI. This CDR3 region has 19 residues. The CDR3 DNA reads as TGTGCCACCCGAAGGACTAGCGGGAGTAGTGGAGGTTCCTACAATGAGCAGTTCTTC. This sequence encodes CATRRTSGSSGGSYNEQFF.

The rearrangement joins TRBV7-8 to TRBJ2-7; D call uncertain. Per germline, CDR1 SGHVS and CDR2 FQNEAQ. Trimming removed 5 bases from V and 2 bases from J, with 13 bases in between. CDR3 length: 14 residues. CDR3 nucleotides: TGTGCCAGCAGCCCCGCCCGCCAGACCTACGAGCAGTACTTC. It encodes CASSPARQTYEQYF. Full variable domain (rest looked up from reference TRBV7-8 and TRBJ2-7): GAGVSQSPRYKVAKRGQDVALRCDPISGHVSLFWYQQALGQGPEFLTYFQNEAQLDKSGLPSDRFFAERPEGSVSTLKIQRTQQEDSAVYLCASSPARQTYEQYFGPGTRLTVT.

This chain uses TRBV9 with TRBJ1-2; 9 bases line up with TRBD1. V shed 1 base and J 4 bases; nucleotides not matched to a gene: 2. CDR1 is SGDLS and CDR2 is YYNGEE in the germline V gene. This CDR3 is built from 14 residues. The CDR3 here is CASSVRDRAYGYTF. CDR3 bases: TGTGCCAGCAGCGTACGGGACAGGGCCTATGGCTACACCTTC.

CDR3 in amino acids: CASSAGTSGGSSTDTQYF. CDR3 sequence (DNA): TGTGCCAGCAGCGCCGGGACTAGCGGCGGATCTAGCACAGATACGCAGTATTTT. This chain links TRBV9 with TRBJ2-3; 11 bases fit TRBD2. The CDR3 is made up of 18 amino acids. J lost 0 bases, V lost 3 bases, and 9 bases had no gene match. Germline lookup yields CDR1 SGDLS and CDR2 YYNGEE.

V gene TRBV28 combines with J gene TRBJ2-1; maybe TRBD1 (6 bases). Trimming took off 2 bases at V and 0 bases at J, with 17 bases between the two ends. CDR3 length: 18 amino acids. Germline loops: CDR1 MDHEN, CDR2 SYDVKM. The DNA for the CDR3 is TGTGCCAGCAGTTTAGGGATGGGACAAATGAGCTCCTACAATGAGCAGTTCTTC. This codes for CASSLGMGQMSSYNEQFF.

The chain links TRBV2 to TRBJ1-3; no clear D gene. V lost 0 bases to trimming and J lost 2 bases, with 8 bases between them. This CDR3 has 15 residues. Germline CDR1 and CDR2: SNHLY and FYNNEI. The CDR3, as DNA: TGTGCCAGCAGTGAAGCGACAAGCCCTGGAAACACCATATATTTT. This codes for CASSEATSPGNTIYF. Looking up the rest from reference TRBV2 and TRBJ1-3 gives the full variable domain: EPEVTQTPSHQVTQMGQEVILRCVPISNHLYFYWYRQILGQKVEFLVSFYNNEISEKSEIFDDQFSVERPDGSNFTLKIRSTKLEDSAMYFCASSEATSPGNTIYFGEGSWLTVV.

The chain uses TRBV7-3 and TRBJ1-1; unclear D gene. This CDR3 is 13 amino acids long. Germline CDR1 reads SGHTA; CDR2 reads FQGTGA. V lost 0 bases and J lost 5, with 7 bases in between. The CDR3 is CASSLTGSTEAFF. In nucleotides, the CDR3 is TGTGCCAGCAGCTTAACCGGTTCAACTGAAGCTTTCTTT.

This rearrangement joins TRBV5-1 to TRBJ2-5, with a possible D match to TRBD2 (6 bases). Germline V gene lookup returns CDR1 SGHRS and CDR2 YFSETQ. V was clipped by 2 bases and J by 11 bases, with 16 bases between them. The CDR3 sequence is 13 residues long. CDR3 nucleotide sequence: TGCGCCAGCAGCTTTGACCGGACGGGAGAGCAGTACTTC. This sequence encodes CASSFDRTGEQYF.

This chain connects TRBV19 to TRBJ2-7, with 9 nucleotides matching TRBD2. J was trimmed by 6 bases and V by 5 bases; bases with no gene match: 8. Per germline, CDR1 LNHDA and CDR2 SQIVND (reference sequence). The CDR3 contains 14 residues. In DNA form, the CDR3 reads TGTGCCAGTAGTCCTGGCGGGGGGGCTTCCGAGCAGTACTTC. Its translation: CASSPGGGASEQYF.

CDR3: CASSIYYGQTYEQYF. The CDR3 region has the DNA TGTGCCAGTAGTATCTACTACGGACAGACCTACGAGCAGTACTTC. The chain joins TRBV19 to TRBJ2-7, with TRBD1 as a possible D gene (6 bases). Germline values: CDR1 LNHDA, CDR2 SQIVND (reference sequence). This CDR3 comprises 15 residues. V lost 3 bases, J lost 2 bases, and 14 bases lay in between. Together with reference TRBV19 and TRBJ2-7, the CDR3 gives the full variable domain: DGGITQSPKYLFRKEGQNVTLSCEQNLNHDAMYWYRQDPGQGLRLIYYSQIVNDFQKGDIAEGYSVSREKKESFPLTVTSAQKNPTAFYLCASSIYYGQTYEQYFGPGTRLTVT.

V usage is TRBV7-9 and J usage is TRBJ2-1; TRBD2 matches 9 bases. The ends lost 3 bases at V and 9 bases at J; junction bases unmatched: 9. The CDR3 sequence is 15 residues long. Germline CDR1 reads SEHNR; CDR2 reads FQNEAQ (reference sequence). CDR3 amino acids: CASSFLSGSGGEQFF. The CDR3 bases are TGTGCCAGCAGCTTCCTTAGCGGGAGCGGTGGTGAGCAGTTCTTC.

This clone was detected once. V usage is TRBV18 and J usage is TRBJ1-1, with 7 bases aligning to TRBD1. Germline V CDR1 and CDR2: KGHSH, LQKENI. The CDR3 runs 15 residues. The V gene end was trimmed by 2 bases and the J gene end by 7 bases; junction bases not matched to a gene: 10. The CDR3 region is CASSPRETGKGEAFF. The CDR3, as DNA: TGTGCCAGCTCACCAAGGGAGACAGGGAAAGGTGAAGCTTTCTTT.

V and J are TRBV4-1 and TRBJ1-2; D gene unclear. CDR1 and CDR2 (germline): MGHRA, YSYEKL. Trimming stripped 1 base from V and 2 bases from J, with 8 bases between. The CDR3 runs 14 residues. The CDR3 coding sequence is TGCGCCAGCAGCCAAGGTTCCGGGAACTATGGCTACACCTTC. This gives the protein CASSQGSGNYGYTF.

The chain uses TRBV6-1 and TRBJ2-1; D may be TRBD2 (5 bases). Trimming left V 5 bases short and J 7 bases short, with 6 bases between. Per the germline V gene, CDR1 is MNHNS and CDR2 is SASEGT. The CDR3 contains 11 residues. CDR3 in DNA: TGTGCCAGCAGTTGGAGGAATGAGCAGTTCTTC. The encoded protein is CASSWRNEQFF.

The rearrangement links TRBV11-2 to TRBJ2-7; 7 bases align to TRBD2. Germline trimming cut 5 bases from V and 0 bases from J; bases unmatched to any gene: 13. Germline V gene lookup returns CDR1 SGHAT and CDR2 FQNNGV. There are 17 residues in the CDR3. The CDR3 coding sequence is TGTGCCAGCAGCCGACTAGCCTCCGGGTCCCTCTCCTACGAGCAGTACGTC. Translated, it gives CASSRLASGSLSYEQYV.

The chain uses TRBV5-1 and TRBJ2-3; D may be TRBD1 (6 bases). Trimming took 0 bases from V and 4 from J, leaving 12 bases between them. The CDR3 runs to 15 residues. Germline CDR1 reads SGHRS; CDR2 reads YFSETQ. CDR3 region: CASSLETGWADTQYF. The DNA of the CDR3 is TGCGCCAGCAGCTTGGAGACAGGATGGGCAGATACGCAGTATTTT.

V and J are TRBV5-8 and TRBJ2-1; TRBD1 agrees at 9 bases. The germline gives CDR1 SGHTS, CDR2 YDEGEE. This CDR3 is built from 16 residues. V lost 4 bases, J lost 2 bases, and 7 bases stayed unmatched. CDR3 amino acids: CASSAPQGAAYNEQFF. The CDR3 region has the DNA TGTGCCAGCAGCGCGCCACAGGGGGCCGCCTACAATGAGCAGTTCTTC.

The genes are TRBV7-3 and TRBJ2-2; 7 positions agree with TRBD2. The ends lost 1 base at V and 5 bases at J; junction bases unmatched: 7. Looked up from germline, CDR1 is SGHTA and CDR2 is FQGTGA. This CDR3 region has 16 residues. The CDR3 protein is CASSLRGEGRTGELFF. The CDR3 DNA sequence: TGTGCCAGCAGCTTAAGAGGGGAGGGCCGTACCGGGGAGCTGTTTTTT.

V gene TRBV4-1 combines with J gene TRBJ1-3; D is possibly TRBD1 (6 bases). CDR1 MGHRA and CDR2 YSYEKL come from the germline V gene. The CDR3 runs 19 residues. With 2 bases removed from V and 0 bases from J, the gap between germline ends came to 20 bases. The CDR3 nucleotides are TGCGCCAGCAGCCAACCGATCGTTTTCCGGGACACCTCTGGAAACACCATATATTTT. Translating gives CASSQPIVFRDTSGNTIYF.

This clone was observed a handful of times. Other DNA variants within this sample encode the same CDR3. This chain joins TRBV5-1 and TRBJ2-2, with D possibly being TRBD1 (7 bases). The V and J ends lost 0 bases and 4 bases respectively, with 10 bases between them. Germline CDR1 reads SGHRS; CDR2 reads YFSETQ. The CDR3 runs to 15 residues. CDR3 coding DNA: TGCGCCAGCAGCTTGGGTCAGGGGGGCACCGGGGAGCTGTTTTTT. It translates to CASSLGQGGTGELFF.

This clone was found once. This chain connects TRBV2 to TRBJ2-2; 11 bases line up with TRBD2. The CDR3 contains 18 residues. Trimming cost V 5 bases and J 0 bases; bases outside gene matches: 8. Germline V CDR1 and CDR2: SNHLY, FYNNEI. CDR3 in DNA: TGTGCCAGCAGTTACCCCGTAGCGGGAGGGCCGAACACCGGGGAGCTGTTTTTT. Residues: CASSYPVAGGPNTGELFF.

This chain joins TRBV11-2 and TRBJ1-2; TRBD1 might be the D (5 bases). Germline-derived CDR1 and CDR2 are SGHAT and FQNNGV. The CDR3 spans 14 residues. The ends were cut back, 7 bases at V and 5 bases at J, with 17 bases in the middle. CDR3 residues: CASTKAASGYGYTF. The CDR3 nucleotides are TGTGCCAGCACAAAGGCGGCATCAGGGTATGGCTACACCTTC.

The rearrangement links TRBV13 to TRBJ2-3, with D hard to call. Deletions cut 1 base from V and 0 bases from J, with 8 bases between. The CDR3 consists of 15 residues. CDR1 is PRHDT and CDR2 is FYEKMQ in the germline V gene (reference sequence). The CDR3 DNA follows: TGTGCCAGCAGCTTAGTTTCAGTCAGCACAGATACGCAGTATTTT. Its protein product is CASSLVSVSTDTQYF.

The chain couples TRBV7-2 to TRBJ2-2; 11 nucleotides agree with TRBD1. CDR1 is SGHTA and CDR2 is FQGNSA in the germline V gene. Trimming took 3 bases from V and 6 from J; bases not matched to a gene: 3. This CDR3 is 15 amino acids long. This CDR3 reads CASSLGQGVAGELFF. The CDR3 coding sequence is TGTGCCAGCAGCTTGGGACAGGGGGTGGCCGGGGAGCTGTTTTTT.

J is TRBJ1-2 and V is TRBV25-1; 10 bases map to TRBD1. CDR3 length: 14 residues. Germline V lookup: CDR1 MGHDK, CDR2 SYGVNS. Unmatched junction bases numbered 2, after V lost 4 bases and J lost 3 bases. The CDR3 bases are TGTGCCAGCAGTGGGACAGGGGGTCACTATGGCTACACCTTC. Translating gives CASSGTGGHYGYTF.

The chain combines TRBV2 with TRBJ2-7; TRBD2 matches at 9 bases. This CDR3 is 15 amino acids long. Germline trimming cut 5 bases from V and 3 bases from J; bases unmatched to any gene: 8. Germline-derived CDR1 and CDR2 are SNHLY and FYNNEI. CDR3 nucleotides: TGTGCCAGCAGTCGACTAGCGGAGACACTCTACGAGCAGTACTTC. The encoded protein is CASSRLAETLYEQYF.

This sequence joins TRBV7-9 and TRBJ1-1, with D uncertain. Per germline, CDR1 SEHNR and CDR2 FQNEAQ (reference sequence). Trimming pared 5 bases from V and 3 bases from J, leaving 4 bases between. The length of the CDR3 is 11 residues. Here the CDR3 DNA reads TGTGCCAGCAGCATCTACACTGAAGCTTTCTTT. It encodes CASSIYTEAFF.

V gene TRBV6-6 combines with J gene TRBJ1-5; D possibly corresponds to TRBD1 (6 bases). The CDR3 consists of 13 residues. Germline assignment: CDR1 MNHNY and CDR2 SVGAGI (reference sequence). V lost 10 bases to trimming and J lost 7 bases, with 17 bases between them. Written as DNA, the CDR3 is TGTGCCACCCAACAGGGTTTCGAGCAGCCCCAGCATTTT. It is translated as CATQQGFEQPQHF.

The rearrangement joins TRBV11-1 to TRBJ2-7; TRBD1 matches at 9 bases. The J segment lost 2 bases and the V segment lost 4 bases, leaving 3 bases of the junction unmatched. The CDR3 spans 14 residues. CDR1 and CDR2 from the germline V gene are SGHAT and FQDESV (reference sequence). CDR3 DNA sequence: TGTGCCAGCAGCTCCGGGACAGGGCCCTACGAGCAGTACTTC. Translated: CASSSGTGPYEQYF.